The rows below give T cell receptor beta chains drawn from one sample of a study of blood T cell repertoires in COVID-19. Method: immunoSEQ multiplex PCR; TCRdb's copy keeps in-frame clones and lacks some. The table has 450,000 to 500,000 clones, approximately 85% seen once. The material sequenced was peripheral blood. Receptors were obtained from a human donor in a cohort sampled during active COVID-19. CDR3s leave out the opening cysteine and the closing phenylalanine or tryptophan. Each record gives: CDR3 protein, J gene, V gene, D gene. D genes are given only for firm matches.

CDR3: ASSFLTGISYEQY
J: TRBJ2-7
V: TRBV5-1
D: TRBD1

CDR3: ASSVAGDTGAF
J: TRBJ1-1
V: TRBV18
D: NA

CDR3: ASRGSTSFSYNEQF
J: TRBJ2-1
V: TRBV27
D: NA

CDR3: ASSLRASGNSRELF
J: TRBJ2-2
V: TRBV27
D: TRBD2

CDR3: ASSLPPGGGYEQY
J: TRBJ2-7
V: TRBV7-3
D: TRBD1

CDR3: ASSDGQANQPQH
J: TRBJ1-5
V: TRBV19
D: TRBD1

CDR3: ATSDYRALQPQH
J: TRBJ1-5
V: TRBV24-1
D: NA

CDR3: ASSLIGTSGNEQF
J: TRBJ2-1
V: TRBV6-6
D: TRBD2

CDR3: ASKREGQTGTEAF
J: TRBJ1-1
V: TRBV2
D: NA

CDR3: ASSLGAGAGGELF
J: TRBJ2-2
V: TRBV11-2
D: TRBD2

CDR3: ASSHQGARDYGYT
J: TRBJ1-2
V: TRBV5-1
D: TRBD1

CDR3: AISDTGTSIYEQF
J: TRBJ2-1
V: TRBV10-3
D: TRBD2

CDR3: ASSLTGVLAPQY
J: TRBJ2-5
V: TRBV5-1
D: TRBD1

CDR3: AISEDRVPEAF
J: TRBJ1-1
V: TRBV10-3
D: TRBD1

CDR3: ASSASQQGNTEAF
J: TRBJ1-1
V: TRBV6-2/TRBV6-3
D: NA

CDR3: ASSLGLAGVLSEQF
J: TRBJ2-1
V: TRBV4-1
D: TRBD2

CDR3: ASSLYGGFYYT
J: TRBJ1-2
V: TRBV21-1
D: NA

CDR3: ASELAGAYEQY
J: TRBJ2-7
V: TRBV21-1
D: NA

CDR3: TWSTGYSNQPQH
J: TRBJ1-5
V: TRBV30
D: NA

CDR3: ASSLQTGGVGNTIY
J: TRBJ1-3
V: TRBV9
D: TRBD1

CDR3: ASSGLLGATDTQY
J: TRBJ2-3
V: TRBV2
D: NA

CDR3: ASSQLETGNSYGYT
J: TRBJ1-2
V: TRBV4-2
D: TRBD1

CDR3: ASSLTGGKNTEAF
J: TRBJ1-1
V: TRBV7-2
D: TRBD1

CDR3: AISERGDNEQF
J: TRBJ2-1
V: TRBV10-3
D: TRBD2

CDR3: ATSRQGQGAPNEQF
J: TRBJ2-1
V: TRBV15
D: TRBD1

CDR3: ASSLEGTSGRGPTDTQY
J: TRBJ2-3
V: TRBV5-1
D: TRBD2

CDR3: ASSPQRANTGELF
J: TRBJ2-2
V: TRBV7-2
D: NA

CDR3: ASSLGAKDTEAF
J: TRBJ1-1
V: TRBV5-4
D: NA

CDR3: ASNPSTGASQPQH
J: TRBJ1-5
V: TRBV28
D: TRBD1

CDR3: ASSQESRGLDEQF
J: TRBJ2-1
V: TRBV4-3
D: NA

CDR3: ASSGGQIYQETQY
J: TRBJ2-5
V: TRBV10-1
D: NA

CDR3: ASSRTIGGGVYEQY
J: TRBJ2-7
V: TRBV6-6
D: NA

CDR3: AISPSGQGGGTEAF
J: TRBJ1-1
V: TRBV10-3
D: TRBD1

CDR3: ATATGGLSYT
J: TRBJ1-2
V: TRBV3-1/TRBV3-2
D: TRBD1

CDR3: SVATGIGANVLT
J: TRBJ2-6
V: TRBV29-1
D: NA

CDR3: ASSPEGLAGVLQREQY
J: TRBJ2-7
V: TRBV6-6
D: TRBD2

CDR3: ASSPPGSGANVLT
J: TRBJ2-6
V: TRBV28
D: NA

CDR3: ASRGREQY
J: TRBJ2-7
V: TRBV12-3/TRBV12-4
D: NA

CDR3: ASSQGGTGWGTEAF
J: TRBJ1-1
V: TRBV3-1/TRBV3-2
D: TRBD1

CDR3: ASSMSGVETDTQY
J: TRBJ2-3
V: TRBV19
D: NA

CDR3: ASSLPSGMTGELF
J: TRBJ2-2
V: TRBV5-1
D: TRBD2

CDR3: SVHASLSYNEQF
J: TRBJ2-1
V: TRBV29-1
D: NA

CDR3: AWSQRADQPQH
J: TRBJ1-5
V: TRBV30
D: NA

CDR3: ASSRPPTSGRSQY
J: TRBJ2-3
V: TRBV7-2
D: TRBD2

CDR3: ASSAGGFSVRGENTEAF
J: TRBJ1-1
V: TRBV30
D: TRBD1

CDR3: ASSARDRGPDGGNQPQH
J: TRBJ1-5
V: TRBV11-2
D: TRBD1

CDR3: ASSRTGHNQPQH
J: TRBJ1-5
V: TRBV7-9
D: TRBD1

CDR3: ASTGLAGAGELF
J: TRBJ2-2
V: TRBV6-5
D: TRBD2

CDR3: ASSLSWESGDTQY
J: TRBJ2-3
V: TRBV5-6
D: NA

CDR3: SAWDRGRGDTQY
J: TRBJ2-3
V: TRBV29-1
D: TRBD1

CDR3: ASSGSTNEQF
J: TRBJ2-1
V: TRBV2
D: NA

CDR3: ASSPEWGDGPFGAQH
J: TRBJ1-5
V: TRBV4-1
D: NA